The 16 T cell receptor beta chains in this list originate from one sample, sequenced in a study of cytomegalovirus exposure and HLA in healthy donors. The PCR used 60 Vbeta and 13 Jbeta primers. Clones were read by immunoSEQ multiplex PCR, and TCRdb kept only the in-frame ones, dropping some. The sample yields around 200,000 clones, around nine tenths seen once. The sample consisted of PBMCs. The source of these receptors is a woman between 25 and 40 years old in good health and CMV-seronegative.

The CDR3 DNA reads TGCGCCAGCAGCTGGGGGACTAGCGCGGACGAGCAGTACTTC. Protein: CASSWGTSADEQYF. This sequence joins TRBV5-1 and TRBJ2-7, with 10 positions matching TRBD2. Germline trimming cut 3 bases from V and 5 bases from J; bases unmatched to any gene: 5. The germline V gene encodes CDR1 SGHRS and CDR2 YFSETQ. The CDR3 extends over 14 amino acids.

The CDR3 loop reads CASSSSGRAAREQYF. DNA for the CDR3: TGTGCCAGCAGCTCTAGCGGGAGGGCCGCGAGGGAGCAGTACTTC. The chain links TRBV7-9 to TRBJ2-7; 12 bases map to TRBD2. The V gene end was trimmed by 4 bases and the J gene end by 7 bases; junction bases not matched to a gene: 8. Germline CDR1 reads SEHNR; CDR2 reads FQNEAQ (reference sequence). This CDR3 has 15 amino acids.

The V gene is TRBV6-6, the J gene TRBJ1-3; 8 positions match TRBD1. The V gene's germline CDR1 is MNHNY and CDR2 SVGAGI (reference sequence). Losses at the gene ends were 5 bases for V and 2 bases for J; bases not matched to a gene: 2. The CDR3 runs to 14 residues. CDR3 bases: TGTGCCAGCAGTGAGGGACAGGCTGGAAACACCATATATTTT. It encodes CASSEGQAGNTIYF.

V and J are TRBV11-2 and TRBJ2-1, with 12 bases identical to TRBD2. CDR1 is SGHAT, CDR2 FQNNGV, per germline. V gave up 0 bases and J gave up 15 bases; unmatched junction bases: 15. The CDR3 has 17 amino acids. The CDR3 sequence is CASSLDLRLAGGAGLFF. CDR3 DNA sequence: TGTGCCAGCAGCTTAGACCTAAGGCTAGCGGGGGGGGCAGGTCTGTTCTTC.

The rearrangement links TRBV10-3 to TRBJ2-1; a possible D gene is TRBD2 (6 bases). This CDR3 is 12 amino acids long. Trimming took 6 bases from V and 6 from J, leaving 9 bases between them. Germline-derived CDR1 and CDR2 are ENHRY and SYGVKD. Here the CDR3 DNA reads TGTGCCATCAGAACTAGCACCAATGAGCAGTTCTTC. Its protein product is CAIRTSTNEQFF.

This rearrangement joins TRBV5-1 to TRBJ2-1, with 13 bases matching TRBD2. This CDR3 comprises 16 residues. From germline, CDR1 is SGHRS and CDR2 YFSETQ. With V trimmed by 1 base and J by 9 bases, 7 bases remained unmatched. This CDR3 reads CASSLPGLAGVGEQFF. The CDR3 DNA follows: TGCGCCAGCAGCTTGCCCGGACTAGCGGGAGTAGGTGAGCAGTTCTTC.

This chain connects TRBV5-1 to TRBJ2-1, with 13 bases identical to TRBD2. The V and J ends lost 4 bases and 4 bases, in that order; junction bases with no gene match: 8. In germline, CDR1 is SGHRS, CDR2 YFSETQ. The CDR3 totals 17 residues. In DNA, the CDR3 is TGCGCCAGCAGCCCCGGCAGGACTAGCGGGGGTTACAATGAGCAGTTCTTC. Its protein product is CASSPGRTSGGYNEQFF. Using reference TRBV5-1 and TRBJ2-1 for the parts outside the CDR3, the full variable domain is KAGVTQTPRYLIKTRGQQVTLSCSPISGHRSVSWYQQTPGQGLQFLFEYFSETQRNKGNFPGRFSGRQFSNSRSEMNVSTLELGDSALYLCASSPGRTSGGYNEQFFGPGTRLTVL.

This chain uses TRBV19 with TRBJ2-1; 9 bases match TRBD2. V shed 2 bases, J shed 2 bases, and the junction held 19 bases outside the gene matches. The V gene's germline CDR1 is LNHDA and CDR2 SQIVND (reference sequence). The CDR3 covers 21 residues. The CDR3 loop reads CASSIPQEGGGSGSPYNEQFF. CDR3 bases: TGTGCCAGTAGTATACCCCAAGAGGGGGGCGGTAGCGGGAGTCCCTACAATGAGCAGTTCTTC.

This clone was recorded once. In nucleotides, the CDR3 is TGTGCCAGCAGCCCCGGGACAACGAGCTCCTACGAGCAGTACTTC. Its translation is CASSPGTTSSYEQYF. This sequence joins TRBV5-5 and TRBJ2-7, with D perhaps matching TRBD1 (6 bases). CDR3 size: 15 residues. The germline V and J ends were trimmed by 4 bases and 0 bases, with 14 bases remaining between them. Germline lookup yields CDR1 SGHKS and CDR2 YYEKEE (reference sequence).

The chain joins TRBV28 to TRBJ1-1, with D unresolved. CDR1 and CDR2 (germline): MDHEN, SYDVKM. The V and J ends lost 4 bases and 0 bases respectively, with 15 bases between them. CDR3 length equals 16 residues. The CDR3 protein is CASSSPGVSMNTEAFF. In nucleotides, the CDR3 is TGTGCCAGCAGTTCCCCGGGTGTTTCAATGAACACTGAAGCTTTCTTT.

The chain combines TRBV29-1 with TRBJ2-7; the D is unclear. Germline V gene sequence: CDR1 SQVTM, CDR2 ANQGSEA. V lost 4 bases, J lost 2 bases, and 12 bases lay in between. The CDR3 totals 13 residues. The CDR3 DNA sequence: TGCAGCGTTGCTCTGAGACATACCTACGAGCAGTACTTC. The encoded protein is CSVALRHTYEQYF.

The rearrangement links TRBV28 to TRBJ2-3; D is unresolved. Trimming stripped 10 bases from V and 0 bases from J, with 2 bases between. The CDR3 length is 10 residues. Germline CDR1 MDHEN, CDR2 SYDVKM. CDR3 sequence reads: CATSTDTQYF. CDR3 coding DNA: TGTGCCACGAGCACAGATACGCAGTATTTT.

The V gene is TRBV7-9, the J gene TRBJ1-2, with TRBD1 matching over 9 bases. The germline V gene encodes CDR1 SEHNR and CDR2 FQNEAQ (reference sequence). V shed 5 bases, J shed 6 bases, and the junction held 7 bases outside the gene matches. There are 14 residues in the CDR3. The CDR3 DNA sequence: TGTGCCAGCAGCCGGACAGGGGATATACATGGCTACACCTTC. It translates to CASSRTGDIHGYTF.

The J gene is TRBJ1-3, the V gene TRBV28; D is perhaps TRBD1 (5 bases). CDR1 is MDHEN, CDR2 SYDVKM, per germline. Trimming pared 6 bases from V and 3 bases from J, leaving 15 bases between. This CDR3 has 15 residues. The CDR3 spells CASSPRDSVGNTIYF. CDR3 bases: TGTGCCAGCAGCCCCAGGGACTCGGTTGGAAACACCATATATTTT.

The sample holds one count of this clone. V is TRBV19 and J is TRBJ1-2; tentative D call: TRBD1 (5 bases). Deletions cut 8 bases from V and 7 bases from J, with 11 bases between. The CDR3 has 11 residues. CDR1 LNHDA and CDR2 SQIVND come from the germline V gene (reference sequence). The CDR3 sequence is CASAQGAGYTF. In DNA, the CDR3 is TGTGCCAGTGCGCAGGGTGCTGGCTACACCTTC.

This chain connects TRBV9 to TRBJ2-5; 10 bases align to TRBD2. This CDR3 comprises 16 residues. With V trimmed by 0 bases and J by 5 bases, 7 bases remained unmatched. Per the germline V gene, CDR1 is SGDLS and CDR2 is YYNGEE. The CDR3 is CASSVGTSGNRETQYF. The CDR3 nucleotides read TGTGCCAGCAGCGTAGGGACTAGCGGTAACCGGGAGACCCAGTACTTC.